This T cell receptor (beta chain) was identified in a study of technical replicates of blood from a few donors (TCRdb year 2017). As regards this clone: The antigen it recognizes is unknown. Per-base quality was not reported, and no clone a single base away is much larger than it.

As encoded in the germline V gene, CDR1 is SGHVS while CDR2 is FQNEAQ. The CDR3 contains 19 residues, cysteine and phenylalanine counted. Only CDR3 DNA remains: 57 bases, in frame from the first base. The trim is 4 bases for V and 2 bases for J, with a gap of 23 bases between the germline ends. The library was built by means of the immunoSEQ multiplex PCR assay. TCRdb holds this immuneACCESS table with in-frame rearrangements only. Some clones are missing; in checked studies, unresolved V genes explain under half, and the rest has no known cause. For this sample there are some 68,000 clones; nearly 97% appear just once. Less than 0.3% of the sample is taken by the ten largest.

The TCR originated in a human donor in good health. The V and J segments used are TRBV7-8 and TRBJ2-2, with the D segment identity uncertain. Sequenced material: T cells isolated from PBMCs. The sequenced DNA is TGTGCCAGCAGCTCTTCGACTTTGTATTCTTCTGGTAACACCGGGGAGCTGTTTTTT. It is translated as CASSSSTLYSSGNTGELFF.